The entry that follows covers one T cell receptor beta chain sequence. Its specificity is unknown. PCR amplification relied on 60 Vbeta primers (plus 13 Jbeta primers). TCRdb keeps only in-frame clones here, not all; method: immunoSEQ multiplex PCR. The sample has 150,000 to 200,000 clones; 84% are singletons. This record belongs to a study of cytomegalovirus exposure and HLA in healthy donors. Germline CDR1 is MNHEY and CDR2 is SVGAGI. Germline trimming cut 2 bases from V and 2 bases from J; bases unmatched to any gene: 4. The CDR3 consists of 15 residues. General observations from the study: An observed cluster of highly shared sequence variants was recorded as a likely sequencing artifact. Confirmation in vitro established that a few CMV-associated chains were specific for CMV antigens. TCR beta chains numbering 164 were designated cytomegalovirus-associated.

The genes are TRBV6-5 and TRBJ2-7; 9 bases fit TRBD2. This TCR derives from a man between 18 and 29 years old in good health and CMV-seronegative. The sequenced sample was PBMCs. Here the CDR3 reads CASSYVGGRAYEQYF. CDR3 in DNA: TGTGCCAGCAGTTACGTTGGCGGGAGGGCCTACGAGCAGTACTTC.